One and the same sample provided the 21 T cell receptor beta chains below, sequenced in a study of blood T cells in healthy people across ages. The use of a sample-barcoded 5' primer and a J-beta primer mix characterized a second PCR of about 6 to 12 cycles. Via MiXCR, TCRdb re-called the 5' RACE reads, giving one row per CDR3 protein. The repertoire holds about 780,000 distinct CDR3 sequences, around 50% seen once, with 15% to 20% in the top ten. Sequencing was performed on blood. The source of these receptors is a man aged 80 or over in good health.

DNA of the CDR3: TGTGCCAGCAGCGTAGATGGGGCAGCGAATGAGCAGTTCTTC. It specifies CASSVDGAANEQFF. The chain recombines TRBV9 with TRBJ2-1; possibly TRBD1 for D (5 bases). This CDR3 has 14 amino acids. Germline loops: CDR1 SGDLS, CDR2 YYNGEE. Deletions cut 0 bases from V and 7 bases from J, with 11 bases between. The full variable domain, in which reference TRBV9 and TRBJ2-1 provide the parts outside the CDR3, is DSGVTQTPKHLITATGQRVTLRCSPRSGDLSVYWYQQSLDQGLQFLIQYYNGEERAKGNILERFSAQQFPDLHSELNLSSLELGDSALYFCASSVDGAANEQFFGPGTRLTVL.

The J gene is TRBJ2-7, the V gene TRBV5-1; the D gene is possibly TRBD2 (5 bases). Looked up from germline, CDR1 is SGHRS and CDR2 is YFSETQ. V shed 4 bases and J shed 6 bases, with 14 bases lying between them. There are 13 residues in the CDR3. The CDR3 sequence is CASSPKAEGEQYF. CDR3 DNA sequence: TGCGCCAGCAGCCCTAAAGCGGAAGGCGAGCAGTACTTC.

The chain combines TRBV6-5 with TRBJ2-4, with D possibly matching TRBD1 (6 bases). The DNA matches TRBJ2-7 better at its end, which makes the J call doubtful. The germline V gene has CDR1 MNHEY and CDR2 SVGAGI. CDR3 length equals 13 residues. The CDR3 DNA reads TGTGCCAGCTCGAGGGTCAGGGGTAGCGAGCAGTACTTC. This sequence encodes CASSRVRGSEQYF.

There are many counts of this clonotype. V is TRBV29-1 and J is TRBJ2-1; D remains ambiguous. The CDR3 is 11 residues long. V lost 5 bases and J 0 bases, leaving 2 bases between the germline ends. The germline gives CDR1 SQVTM, CDR2 ANQGSEA. In nucleotides, the CDR3 is TGCAGCGTTCGCTCCTACAATGAGCAGTTCTTC. Amino acid sequence: CSVRSYNEQFF.

This clonotype has a handful of counts. This chain joins TRBV20-1 and TRBJ2-1; 9 bases map to TRBD2. This CDR3 spans 15 amino acids. CDR1 is DFQATT and CDR2 is SNEGSKA in the germline V gene (reference sequence). After removal of 1 base from V and 4 bases from J, the junction contained 5 bases not matched to a gene. CDR3 sequence reads: CSARAASGAYNEQFF. CDR3 sequence (DNA): TGCAGTGCTAGAGCTGCTAGCGGGGCGTACAATGAGCAGTTCTTC.

The chain uses TRBV11-2 and TRBJ2-3, with unresolved D. From germline, CDR1 is SGHAT and CDR2 FQNNGV. Deletions cut 2 bases from V and 4 bases from J, with 7 bases between. The CDR3 is made up of 13 amino acids. DNA for the CDR3: TGTGCCAGCAGCTTACGGGTTTCAGATACGCAGTATTTT. It codes for CASSLRVSDTQYF.

The chain employs TRBV7-7 and TRBJ2-5; no definite D call. This CDR3 comprises 15 residues. The ends were cut back, 5 bases at V and 5 bases at J, with 18 bases in the middle. Germline V gene sequence: CDR1 SSHAT, CDR2 FNYEAQ (reference sequence). CDR3 amino acids: CASSPRFSPRETQYF. CDR3 DNA sequence: TGTGCCAGCAGCCCCCGTTTTTCCCCGCGGGAGACCCAGTACTTC.

V gene TRBV25-1 combines with J gene TRBJ2-3, with 7 bases lining up with TRBD1. J gave up 2 bases and V 4 bases, and 6 bases lay outside the gene matches. Per germline, CDR1 MGHDK and CDR2 SYGVNS. The CDR3 extends over 15 amino acids. The CDR3 DNA follows: TGTGCCAGCAGTGCCCTGCAGGGGGACACAGATACGCAGTATTTT. Its protein product is CASSALQGDTDTQYF. The variable domain in full, with the rest retrieved from reference TRBV25-1 and TRBJ2-3, is EADIYQTPRYLVIGTGKKITLECSQTMGHDKMYWYQQDPGMELHLIHYSYGVNSTEKGDLSSESTVSRIRTEHFPLTLESARPSHTSQYLCASSALQGDTDTQYFGPGTRLTVL.

This clonotype was detected only a few times. This CDR3 reads CASSLSVALIRTGIQPQHF. CDR3 nucleotide sequence: TGCGCCAGCAGCTTGTCGGTCGCTTTAATAAGGACAGGGATTCAGCCCCAGCATTTT. J is TRBJ1-5 and V is TRBV5-1; 8 nucleotides agree with TRBD1. CDR3 length equals 19 residues. CDR1 is SGHRS and CDR2 is YFSETQ in the germline V gene. V was pared by 1 base and J by 6 bases, with 18 bases of the junction left unmatched.

This chain uses TRBV15 with TRBJ2-5; 8 bases are shared with TRBD1. CDR1 and CDR2 from the germline V gene are LNHNV and YYDKDF (reference sequence). The length of the CDR3 is 15 residues. The V segment lost 0 bases and the J segment 3 bases; nucleotides outside the gene matches: 3. The CDR3, as DNA: TGTGCCACCAGCAGAGATGAGGACAGGGAAGAGACCCAGTACTTC. It translates to CATSRDEDREETQYF.

V is TRBV9 and J is TRBJ2-5; 11 nucleotides line up with TRBD1. The CDR3 covers 15 residues. Germline CDR1 and CDR2: SGDLS and YYNGEE. Trimming cost V 6 bases and J 1 base; bases outside gene matches: 5. Written as DNA, the CDR3 is TGTGCCAGCACTCCGGGACAGGGGGTCCAAGAGACCCAGTACTTC. As protein: CASTPGQGVQETQYF.

With respect to this clonotype: With a much larger clone just one base away, this may be a read error. This chain joins TRBV28 and TRBJ2-7, with D perhaps being TRBD1 or TRBD2 (5 bases each). V lost 2 bases, J lost 7 bases, and 18 bases lay in between. The CDR3 contains 15 residues. Germline CDR1 is MDHEN and CDR2 is SYDVKM. Here the CDR3 reads CASSLMRGQRNEQYF. CDR3 in DNA: TGTGCCAGCAGTTTAATGAGGGGTCAGCGGAATGAGCAGTACTTC.

The gene calls are TRBV9 and TRBJ2-7, with D perhaps TRBD2 (6 bases). There are 15 residues in the CDR3. The germline V gene has CDR1 SGDLS and CDR2 YYNGEE. Trimming cost V 0 bases and J 2 bases, with 12 bases left between them. The DNA of the CDR3 is TGTGCCAGCAGCGTAGGGAGCGCGGGAACCTACGAGCAGTACTTC. Residues: CASSVGSAGTYEQYF.

This clonotype was picked up many times. The rearrangement joins TRBV18 to TRBJ2-1; TRBD2 aligns across 10 bases. Germline CDR1 is KGHSH and CDR2 is LQKENI. Germline trimming cut 6 bases from V and 7 bases from J; bases unmatched to any gene: 9. This CDR3 region has 15 residues. CDR3 in amino acids: CASSPKQAGGNEQFF. For the CDR3, the DNA is TGTGCCAGCTCCCCCAAACAAGCGGGAGGGAATGAGCAGTTCTTC.

As concerns this clonotype: This may be a read error, as it is one base from a much larger clone. V gene TRBV4-2 combines with J gene TRBJ2-7; D gene unclear. The length of the CDR3 is 14 residues. The V and J ends lost 0 bases and 8 bases respectively, with 14 bases between them. Germline V lookup: CDR1 LGHNA, CDR2 YNFKEQ. The DNA for the CDR3 is TGTGCCAGCAGCCAAGATTATTTGGGCAGCAAGCAGTACTTC. It yields the protein CASSQDYLGSKQYF.

This clonotype was seen many times. The chain couples TRBV29-1 to TRBJ2-1; tentative D call: TRBD2 (6 bases). Germline V CDR1 and CDR2: SQVTM, ANQGSEA. V lost 7 bases, J lost 2 bases, and 12 bases lay in between. The CDR3 is 13 residues long. As DNA, the CDR3 is TGCAGCGGAGGGACTCCGACCTACAATGAGCAGTTCTTC. Its protein product is CSGGTPTYNEQFF.

V is TRBV7-2 and J is TRBJ2-1; 8 bases are a match to TRBD1. CDR1 is SGHTA and CDR2 is FQGNSA in the germline V gene. After removal of 5 bases from V and 4 bases from J, the junction contained 10 bases not matched to a gene. This CDR3 region has 16 residues. Here the CDR3 DNA reads TGTGCCAGCAGCCCTTTGGGACAGGAGATATACAATGAGCAGTTCTTC. Encoded protein: CASSPLGQEIYNEQFF.

This clonotype has a single count. V gene TRBV12-3 or TRBV12-4 combines with J gene TRBJ2-3, with D maybe TRBD2 (6 bases). The CDR3 totals 15 residues. The ends were cut back, 8 bases at V and 3 bases at J, with 18 bases in the middle. The CDR3 DNA is TGTGCCAGCGGACCTCCCGGGGGTAGGACAGATACGCAGTATTTT. Its protein is CASGPPGGRTDTQYF.

The chain links TRBV12-3 or TRBV12-4 to TRBJ2-3; 7 bases line up with TRBD2. The CDR3 length is 14 residues. The ends lost 3 bases at V and 15 bases at J; junction bases unmatched: 15. DNA of the CDR3: TGTGCCAGCAGTTTCACGGGGGGAGCAGATACGGAATATTTT. It specifies CASSFTGGADTEYF.

In its sample, this clonotype was seen a few times. The chain links TRBV20-1 to TRBJ2-7; TRBD2 agrees at 8 bases. CDR3 length: 14 residues. Trimming took 6 bases from V and 2 from J; bases not matched to a gene: 9. Germline V gene data show CDR1 as DFQATT and CDR2 as SNEGSKA (reference sequence). The CDR3, as DNA: TGCAGTGCAGCAACCGGACTAGCCCCCTACGAGCAGTACTTC. It translates to CSAATGLAPYEQYF.

J is TRBJ1-4 and V is TRBV25-1; D possibly corresponds to TRBD1 (5 bases). CDR3 length: 14 amino acids. V dropped 6 bases and J dropped 0 bases, with 8 bases sitting between them. Germline CDR1 and CDR2: MGHDK and SYGVNS. Here the CDR3 reads CASRRGSTNEKLFF. The CDR3, as DNA: TGTGCCAGCAGGAGGGGATCAACTAATGAAAAACTGTTTTTT.